This T cell receptor beta chain was identified during a study of T cell responses to AZD1222 COVID-19 vaccine. Study-wide results and limits: After two AZD1222 doses, spike-specific TCR breadth and depth rose versus day 0.

In the case of this clone: Its antigen is undetermined.

Trimming left V 2 bases short and J 4 bases short, with 8 bases between. The germline CDR1 and CDR2 sequences are MNHEY and SVGAGI. The CDR3 consists of 14 residues. TCRdb keeps only in-frame clones here, not all; method: immunoSEQ multiplex PCR. The sample consists of about 150,000 clones, about 93% of them appearing once. The source of this sequence is an adult in good health. The starting material was peripheral blood, obtained on day 0 of AZD1222 vaccination. The chain employs TRBV6-5 and TRBJ2-2; D is ambiguous. The CDR3 DNA is TGTGCCAGCAGTTACGGATCCCGCACCGGGGAGCTGTTTTTT. This translates into CASSYGSRTGELFF.